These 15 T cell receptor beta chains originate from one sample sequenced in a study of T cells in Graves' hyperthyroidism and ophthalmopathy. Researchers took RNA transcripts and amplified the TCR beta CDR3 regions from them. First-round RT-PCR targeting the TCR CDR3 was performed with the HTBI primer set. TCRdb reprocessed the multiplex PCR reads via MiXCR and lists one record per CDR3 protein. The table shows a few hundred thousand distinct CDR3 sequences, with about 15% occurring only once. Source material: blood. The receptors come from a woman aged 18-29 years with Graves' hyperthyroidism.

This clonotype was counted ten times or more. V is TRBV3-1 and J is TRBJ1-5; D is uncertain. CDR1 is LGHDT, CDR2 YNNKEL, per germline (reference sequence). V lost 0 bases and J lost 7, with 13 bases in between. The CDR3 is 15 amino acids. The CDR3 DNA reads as TGTGCCAGCAGCCAAGAGAGGGCAGGTGGCCAGCCCCAGCATTTT. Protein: CASSQERAGGQPQHF.

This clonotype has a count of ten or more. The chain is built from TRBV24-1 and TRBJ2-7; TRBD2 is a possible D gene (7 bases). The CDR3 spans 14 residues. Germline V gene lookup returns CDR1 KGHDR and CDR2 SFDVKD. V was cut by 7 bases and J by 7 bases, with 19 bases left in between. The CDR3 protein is CATSGGQRPWEQYF. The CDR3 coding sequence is TGTGCCACCAGCGGGGGGCAGAGGCCATGGGAGCAGTACTTC.

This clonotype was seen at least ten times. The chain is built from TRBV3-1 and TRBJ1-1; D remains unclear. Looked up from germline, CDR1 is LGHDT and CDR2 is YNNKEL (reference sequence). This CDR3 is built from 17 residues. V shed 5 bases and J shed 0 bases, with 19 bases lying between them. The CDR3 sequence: CASSFHIRLGMNTEAFF. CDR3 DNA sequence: TGTGCCAGCAGCTTCCATATCAGGCTCGGGATGAACACTGAAGCTTTCTTT.

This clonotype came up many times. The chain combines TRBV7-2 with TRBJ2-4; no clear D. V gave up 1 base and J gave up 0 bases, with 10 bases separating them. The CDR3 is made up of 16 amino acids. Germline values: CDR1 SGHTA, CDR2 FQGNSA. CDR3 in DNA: TGTGCCAGCAGCTTAGGGTCCAGACTAGCCAAAAACATTCAGTACTTC. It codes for CASSLGSRLAKNIQYF.

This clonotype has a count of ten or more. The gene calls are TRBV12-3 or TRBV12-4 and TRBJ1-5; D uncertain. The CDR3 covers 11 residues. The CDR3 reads CASGGDQPQHF. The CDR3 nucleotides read TGTGCAAGTGGCGGGGATCAGCCCCAGCATTTT.

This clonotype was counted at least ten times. CDR3 protein: CASSQVLGNTSGNGYEQYF. In DNA form, the CDR3 reads TGTGCCAGCAGCCAAGTTTTGGGGAATACTAGCGGGAATGGCTACGAGCAGTACTTC. This chain connects TRBV3-1 to TRBJ2-7; 10 nucleotides match TRBD2. Germline V gene sequence: CDR1 LGHDT, CDR2 YNNKEL (reference sequence). The J segment lost 3 bases and the V segment lost 1 base, leaving 15 bases of the junction unmatched. The CDR3 contains 19 residues.

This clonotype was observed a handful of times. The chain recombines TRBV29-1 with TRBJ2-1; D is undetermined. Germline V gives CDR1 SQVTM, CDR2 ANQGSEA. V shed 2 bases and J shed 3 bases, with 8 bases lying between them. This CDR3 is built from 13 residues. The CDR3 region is CSVETVLYNEQFF. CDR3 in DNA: TGCAGCGTTGAAACTGTGCTCTACAATGAGCAGTTCTTC.

The CDR3 DNA is TGTGCCAGCAGCGCCGGGGGCCCGCAAGAGACCCAGTACTTC. It specifies CASSAGGPQETQYF. The chain employs TRBV9 and TRBJ2-5; D is tentatively TRBD1 or TRBD2 (6 bases each). Germline V gene data show CDR1 as SGDLS and CDR2 as YYNGEE. The CDR3 extends over 14 amino acids. V was pared by 3 bases and J by 2 bases, with 11 bases between.

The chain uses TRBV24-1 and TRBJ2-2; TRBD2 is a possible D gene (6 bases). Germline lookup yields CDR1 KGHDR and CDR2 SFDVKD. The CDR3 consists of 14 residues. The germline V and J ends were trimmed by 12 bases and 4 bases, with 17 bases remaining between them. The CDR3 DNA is TGTGCCGCCGAACGGGGGATGTCCACCGGGGAGCTGTTTTTT. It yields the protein CAAERGMSTGELFF.

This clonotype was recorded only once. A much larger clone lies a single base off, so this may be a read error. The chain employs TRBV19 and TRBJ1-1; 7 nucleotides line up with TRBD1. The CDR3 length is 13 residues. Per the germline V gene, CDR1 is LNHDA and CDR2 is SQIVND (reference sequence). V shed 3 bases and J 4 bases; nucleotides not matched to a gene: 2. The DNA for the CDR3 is TGTGCCAGTAGTATGGCAGGGGGCACTGAAGCTTTCTTT. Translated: CASSMAGGTEAFF.

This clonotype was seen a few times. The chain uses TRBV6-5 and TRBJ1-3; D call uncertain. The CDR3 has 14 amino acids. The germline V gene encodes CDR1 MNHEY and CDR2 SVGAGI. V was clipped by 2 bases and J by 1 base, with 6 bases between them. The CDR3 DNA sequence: TGTGCCAGCAGTTACCTGAAGTCTGGAAACACCATATATTTT. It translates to CASSYLKSGNTIYF.

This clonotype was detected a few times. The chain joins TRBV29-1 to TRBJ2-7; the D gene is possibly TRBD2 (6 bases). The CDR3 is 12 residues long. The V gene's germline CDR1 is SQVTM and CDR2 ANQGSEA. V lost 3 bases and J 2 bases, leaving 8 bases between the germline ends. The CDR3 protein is CSVDGGPYEQYF. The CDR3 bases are TGCAGCGTTGACGGGGGTCCCTACGAGCAGTACTTC.

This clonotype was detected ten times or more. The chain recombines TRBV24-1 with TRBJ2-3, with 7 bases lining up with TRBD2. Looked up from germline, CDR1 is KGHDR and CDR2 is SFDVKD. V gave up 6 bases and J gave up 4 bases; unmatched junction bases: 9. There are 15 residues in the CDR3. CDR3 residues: CATSRSGVTPDTQYF. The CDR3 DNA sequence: TGTGCCACCAGTCGGAGCGGGGTCACCCCAGATACGCAGTATTTT.

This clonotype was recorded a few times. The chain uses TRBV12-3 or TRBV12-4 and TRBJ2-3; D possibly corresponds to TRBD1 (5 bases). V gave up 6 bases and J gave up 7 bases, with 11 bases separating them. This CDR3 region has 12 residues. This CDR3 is CASRRTFHTQYF. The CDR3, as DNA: TGTGCCAGCAGACGGACATTCCATACGCAGTATTTT.

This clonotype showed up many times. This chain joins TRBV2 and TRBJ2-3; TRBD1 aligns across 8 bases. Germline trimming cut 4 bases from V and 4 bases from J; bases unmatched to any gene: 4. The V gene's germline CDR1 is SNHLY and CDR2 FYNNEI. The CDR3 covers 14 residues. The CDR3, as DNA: TGTGCCAGCAGTGTATCACAGGGGGCAGATACGCAGTATTTT. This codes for CASSVSQGADTQYF. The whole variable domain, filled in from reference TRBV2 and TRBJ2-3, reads EPEVTQTPSHQVTQMGQEVILRCVPISNHLYFYWYRQILGQKVEFLVSFYNNEISEKSEIFDDQFSVERPDGSNFTLKIRSTKLEDSAMYFCASSVSQGADTQYFGPGTRLTVL.